A single sample is the source of the 25 T cell receptor beta chains below, sequenced in a study of CD8 T cells in ankylosing spondylitis (TCRdb year 2017). The receptor library was made with 5' RACE. Sequencer: Illumina HiSeq 2500. TCRdb reprocessing: public reads trimmed at Q25 with fastp, clones called with MiXCR, in-frame beta chains kept. Each CDR3 protein appears once, grouped with its most common genes and DNA. The sample records about 280,000 distinct CDR3 sequences, over 15% of which are singletons. Clones ranked in the top ten supply 7.8% of the sample. Sequenced sample: blood, either unsorted or a sorted T cell fraction (not recorded which). Every receptor here comes from a male donor with ankylosing spondylitis or in good health (not recorded which).

The V and J genes are TRBV9 and TRBJ2-3; no definite D call. This CDR3 is 15 amino acids long. Germline V gene lookup returns CDR1 SGDLS and CDR2 YYNGEE. Between the trimmed V and J ends, which lost 0 bases and 2 bases, there was a span of 10 bases. The CDR3 DNA sequence: TGTGCCAGCAGCGTAGTAGCTCTTCACACAGATACGCAGTATTTT. Its translation is CASSVVALHTDTQYF.

The table lists this clonotype with many counts. This chain joins TRBV5-1 and TRBJ2-5; 10 bases fit TRBD1. This CDR3 is built from 15 residues. Germline lookup yields CDR1 SGHRS and CDR2 YFSETQ. The J segment lost 5 bases and the V segment lost 2 bases, leaving 6 bases of the junction unmatched. Here the CDR3 DNA reads TGCGCCAGCAGCTTACGGGACAGGGGAATGGAGACCCAGTACTTC. Its translation is CASSLRDRGMETQYF.

In this sample, this clonotype turned up a few times. The chain couples TRBV24-1 to TRBJ1-5; D gene uncertain. The CDR3 covers 13 residues. V lost 9 bases and J lost 6, with 14 bases in between. CDR1 KGHDR and CDR2 SFDVKD come from the germline V gene. The DNA for the CDR3 is TGTGCCACCGGCGCAAGTGGTTTTCAGCCCCAGCATTTT. As protein: CATGASGFQPQHF.

This clonotype is a singleton in its sample. As DNA, the CDR3 is TGCAGTGCCCCGGGGGGTACAGAGTACTCCTACAATGAGCAGTTCTTC. This sequence encodes CSAPGGTEYSYNEQFF. The chain uses TRBV20-1 and TRBJ2-1; 7 positions match TRBD2. J was trimmed by 0 bases and V by 6 bases; bases with no gene match: 11. The CDR3 is 16 residues long. The germline CDR1 and CDR2 sequences are DFQATT and SNEGSKA (reference sequence).

This clonotype was observed many times. The J gene is TRBJ2-3, the V gene TRBV5-1, with 10 bases aligning to TRBD2. This CDR3 has 13 amino acids. Germline CDR1 is SGHRS and CDR2 is YFSETQ. V was clipped by 4 bases and J by 6 bases; unmatched bases: 2. This CDR3 is CASSGSGGDTQYF. In DNA, the CDR3 is TGCGCCAGCAGCGGTAGCGGGGGGGATACGCAGTATTTT.

V usage is TRBV2 and J usage is TRBJ1-2; D unresolved. Germline CDR1 reads SNHLY; CDR2 reads FYNNEI. This CDR3 is 10 amino acids long. Trimming took 4 bases from V and 8 from J, leaving 5 bases between them. CDR3 coding DNA: TGTGCCAGCAGTGGGGTAGGCTACACCTTC. Translated, it gives CASSGVGYTF. Full variable domain (missing parts from reference TRBV2 and TRBJ1-2): EPEVTQTPSHQVTQMGQEVILRCVPISNHLYFYWYRQILGQKVEFLVSFYNNEISEKSEIFDDQFSVERPDGSNFTLKIRSTKLEDSAMYFCASSGVGYTFGSGTRLTVV.

The genes are TRBV3-1 and TRBJ1-4; D unresolved. Germline V gives CDR1 LGHDT, CDR2 YNNKEL (reference sequence). The V and J ends lost 3 bases and 0 bases respectively, with 5 bases between them. The CDR3 sequence is 14 residues long. The CDR3 coding sequence is TGTGCCAGCAGCCAGGGCCCAACTAATGAAAAACTGTTTTTT. This encodes CASSQGPTNEKLFF. Together with reference TRBV3-1 and TRBJ1-4, the CDR3 gives the full variable domain: DTAVSQTPKYLVTQMGNDKSIKCEQNLGHDTMYWYKQDSKKFLKIMFSYNNKELIINETVPNRFSPKSPDKAHLNLHINSLELGDSAVYFCASSQGPTNEKLFFGSGTQLSVL.

The gene calls are TRBV5-1 and TRBJ1-1; 8 bases match TRBD1. The germline gives CDR1 SGHRS, CDR2 YFSETQ. This CDR3 spans 16 amino acids. V was pared by 2 bases and J by 6 bases, with 12 bases of the junction left unmatched. The CDR3 loop reads CASSFMAGGRDPEAFF. The CDR3 DNA reads TGCGCCAGCAGCTTCATGGCAGGGGGCAGGGACCCTGAAGCTTTCTTT.

V is TRBV3-1 and J is TRBJ2-5, with D hard to call. The length of the CDR3 is 13 residues. The germline CDR1 and CDR2 sequences are LGHDT and YNNKEL (reference sequence). Trimming removed 5 bases at V and 4 bases at J, with 11 bases between. The CDR3: CASSTWEGETQYF. The DNA of the CDR3 is TGTGCCAGCAGCACCTGGGAAGGAGAGACCCAGTACTTC.

This clonotype was detected a few times. The V gene is TRBV5-1, the J gene TRBJ2-2; 10 nucleotides agree with TRBD1. Germline CDR1 SGHRS, CDR2 YFSETQ. The CDR3 is 15 amino acids. J was trimmed by 5 bases and V by 4 bases; bases with no gene match: 5. CDR3 in DNA: TGCGCCAGCAGCGACAGGGGGCGCGGGACCGGGGAGCTGTTTTTT. Amino acid sequence: CASSDRGRGTGELFF.

The rearrangement links TRBV5-6 to TRBJ2-7; D is perhaps TRBD1 or TRBD2 (5 bases each). This CDR3 comprises 14 residues. The germline V gene has CDR1 SGHDT and CDR2 YYEEEE. The CDR3 sequence: CTSSPGRLPYEQYV. The CDR3 coding sequence is TGTACCAGCAGCCCGGGACGGCTTCCCTACGAGCAGTACGTC.

This clonotype was seen a handful of times. This rearrangement joins TRBV20-1 to TRBJ2-1; tentative D call: TRBD2 (6 bases). CDR3 size: 14 residues. CDR1 and CDR2 from the germline V gene are DFQATT and SNEGSKA (reference sequence). Trimming took off 6 bases at V and 1 base at J, with 13 bases between the two ends. CDR3 loop: CSANLRDSYNEQFF. The CDR3 coding sequence is TGCAGTGCCAATCTGCGGGATTCCTACAATGAGCAGTTCTTC.

This clonotype was observed a few times. J is TRBJ2-5 and V is TRBV20-1, with 8 bases lining up with TRBD1. V lost 4 bases and J lost 6; bases outside the gene matches: 7. Per germline, CDR1 DFQATT and CDR2 SNEGSKA (reference sequence). The length of the CDR3 is 13 residues. CDR3 loop: CSATDRGRQTQYF. The CDR3 DNA sequence: TGCAGTGCTACCGACAGGGGAAGGCAGACCCAGTACTTC.

The chain couples TRBV5-1 to TRBJ1-6; the match to TRBD1 covers 8 bases. The CDR3 spans 17 residues. With V trimmed by 4 bases and J by 9 bases, 15 bases remained unmatched. Germline V gene data show CDR1 as SGHRS and CDR2 as YFSETQ. CDR3 amino acids: CASSRGQEGLWSSPLHF. The CDR3 DNA sequence: TGCGCCAGCAGCAGGGGACAGGAGGGATTATGGAGTTCACCCCTCCACTTT. The variable domain in full, completed from reference TRBV5-1 and TRBJ1-6, reads KAGVTQTPRYLIKTRGQQVTLSCSPISGHRSVSWYQQTPGQGLQFLFEYFSETQRNKGNFPGRFSGRQFSNSRSEMNVSTLELGDSALYLCASSRGQEGLWSSPLHFGNGTRLTVT.

This clonotype was observed a handful of times. This chain joins TRBV12-3 or TRBV12-4 and TRBJ1-2, with D maybe TRBD1 (6 bases). V lost 5 bases to trimming and J lost 4 bases, with 11 bases between them. This CDR3 comprises 13 residues. DNA for the CDR3: TGTGCCAGCAGTGTCGGACAGACCTATGGCTACACCTTC. It specifies CASSVGQTYGYTF.

This clonotype was observed a few times. This chain joins TRBV29-1 and TRBJ2-1; D is uncertain. There are 13 residues in the CDR3. Germline V gene sequence: CDR1 SQVTM, CDR2 ANQGSEA. DNA for the CDR3: TGCAGTTCCGGGCCCGGTATCTACAATGAGCAGTTCTTC. Translating it yields CSSGPGIYNEQFF.

At least ten counts were recorded for this clonotype. This chain joins TRBV6-1 and TRBJ1-2, with D tentatively TRBD1 (6 bases). Germline CDR1 reads MNHNS; CDR2 reads SASEGT. V dropped 1 base and J dropped 8 bases, with 11 bases sitting between them. The CDR3 spans 13 residues. The CDR3 DNA reads TGTGCCAGCAGTGAAGACAGGGTAGGCGGCTACACCTTC. Translation: CASSEDRVGGYTF.

In this sample, this clonotype turned up many times. In DNA form, the CDR3 reads TGTGCCAGCAGCTTAGCGGATTACTCAGATACGCAGTATTTT. It is translated as CASSLADYSDTQYF. The V gene is TRBV7-2, the J gene TRBJ2-3, with D uncertain. V lost 0 bases, J lost 4 bases, and 8 bases lay in between. Germline V lookup: CDR1 SGHTA, CDR2 FQGNSA. The CDR3 length is 14 residues.

This clonotype was seen more than once but under ten times. The rearrangement uses TRBV20-1 and TRBJ2-3; D is unclear. Germline V gene lookup returns CDR1 DFQATT and CDR2 SNEGSKA (reference sequence). The CDR3 has 11 residues. The V and J ends lost 3 bases and 1 base respectively, with 2 bases between them. CDR3 sequence reads: CSASGTDTQYF. For the CDR3, the DNA is TGCAGTGCTAGTGGCACAGATACGCAGTATTTT.

This clonotype was observed a handful of times. The chain couples TRBV20-1 to TRBJ1-1; weak D call: TRBD1 (5 bases). This CDR3 has 13 amino acids. Germline CDR1 is DFQATT and CDR2 is SNEGSKA (reference sequence). Between the trimmed V and J ends, which lost 4 bases and 1 base, there was a span of 10 bases. Written as DNA, the CDR3 is TGCAGTGCTAAACAGGCCCCGAACACTGAAGCTTTCTTT. This encodes CSAKQAPNTEAFF.

A single count supports this clonotype. The rearrangement uses TRBV15 and TRBJ2-2; the D call may be TRBD1 or TRBD2 (6 bases each). Germline V lookup: CDR1 LNHNV, CDR2 YYDKDF (reference sequence). The CDR3 covers 15 residues. V lost 0 bases, J lost 5 bases, and 10 bases lay in between. CDR3 amino acids: CATSRDVGGTGELFF. The DNA of the CDR3 is TGTGCCACCAGCAGAGATGTAGGGGGGACCGGGGAGCTGTTTTTT.

In nucleotides, the CDR3 is TGTGCCAGTAGTCCCCGGGACAGGGGCCCACTAGAGAATCAGCCCCAGCATTTT. This encodes CASSPRDRGPLENQPQHF. This chain joins TRBV19 and TRBJ1-5; 10 bases align to TRBD1. This CDR3 comprises 18 residues. CDR1 is LNHDA and CDR2 is SQIVND in the germline V gene (reference sequence). The trim removed 5 bases at V and 4 bases at J, leaving 14 bases unmatched.

The V gene is TRBV5-1, the J gene TRBJ1-6; 8 bases match TRBD1. Germline trimming cut 3 bases from V and 10 bases from J; bases unmatched to any gene: 6. The CDR3 covers 14 residues. Germline CDR1 and CDR2: SGHRS and YFSETQ. The CDR3 loop is CASSWDRSNSPLHF. CDR3 sequence (DNA): TGCGCCAGCAGCTGGGACAGGAGCAACTCACCCCTCCACTTT. Complete variable domain (other parts from reference TRBV5-1 and TRBJ1-6): KAGVTQTPRYLIKTRGQQVTLSCSPISGHRSVSWYQQTPGQGLQFLFEYFSETQRNKGNFPGRFSGRQFSNSRSEMNVSTLELGDSALYLCASSWDRSNSPLHFGNGTRLTVT.

The chain combines TRBV20-1 with TRBJ2-2, with D possibly matching TRBD2 (5 bases). Germline CDR1 is DFQATT and CDR2 is SNEGSKA (reference sequence). Deletions cut 1 base from V and 5 bases from J, with 14 bases between. The CDR3 spans 15 residues. The CDR3 reads CSARGAAAPTGELFF. DNA of the CDR3: TGCAGTGCTAGAGGAGCGGCGGCGCCAACCGGGGAGCTGTTTTTT.

The chain joins TRBV28 to TRBJ1-6, with no clear D. CDR3 length equals 14 residues. Per germline, CDR1 MDHEN and CDR2 SYDVKM. V lost 2 bases and J 3 bases, leaving 5 bases between the germline ends. The CDR3 loop is CASSLGVYNSPLHF. In DNA form, the CDR3 reads TGTGCCAGCAGTTTAGGGGTCTATAATTCACCCCTCCACTTT.